The next 10 T cell receptor beta chains were all read from a single sample in a study of graft-versus-host responses after intestinal transplantation. Produced via immunoSEQ multiplex PCR; TCRdb's table is partial and in-frame only. Of 100,000 or so clones detected, roughly 91% appear once; the ten largest clones hold around 1.1%. Their antigen targets remain unknown. The starting material was unstimulated CD8+ T cells sorted from spleen or lymph node cells, obtained before transplant. The receptors stem from a human donor who was the organ donor for an intestinal transplant.

The rearrangement joins TRBV28 to TRBJ2-5; D might be TRBD1 (5 bases). The CDR3 runs to 14 residues. Germline lookup yields CDR1 MDHEN and CDR2 SYDVKM. Trimming removed 3 bases at V and 2 bases at J, with 10 bases between. The DNA for the CDR3 is TGTGCCAGCAGTTTCGACAGTTTACAAGAGACCCAGTACTTC. Protein sequence: CASSFDSLQETQYF.

The chain joins TRBV11-3 to TRBJ2-2; no reliable D call. The CDR3 runs 16 residues. The germline V gene encodes CDR1 SGHNT and CDR2 YENEEA. Deletions cut 0 bases from V and 6 bases from J, with 14 bases between. The CDR3 is CASSLDTVPGPGELFF. In DNA form, the CDR3 reads TGTGCCAGCAGCTTAGATACGGTCCCCGGTCCCGGGGAGCTGTTTTTT.

The genes are TRBV7-2 and TRBJ1-2, with TRBD1 as a possible D gene (5 bases). CDR1 SGHTA and CDR2 FQGNSA come from the germline V gene. V lost 3 bases, J lost 6 bases, and 20 bases lay in between. The CDR3 has 16 amino acids. The CDR3 region is CASSFTRGVVPNGYTF. The CDR3 nucleotides read TGTGCCAGCAGCTTCACGCGGGGGGTTGTACCCAATGGCTACACCTTC.

V usage is TRBV5-4 and J usage is TRBJ2-1, with 8 bases fitting TRBD2. Germline-derived CDR1 and CDR2 are SGHNT and YYREEE (reference sequence). CDR3 length: 14 residues. V trimming: 4 bases; J trimming: 8 bases; junction bases outside the gene matches: 8. The CDR3 spells CASSPGLVTDEQFF. CDR3 bases: TGTGCCAGCAGCCCGGGACTAGTTACAGATGAGCAGTTCTTC.

CDR3 nucleotide sequence: TGTGCCAGTCGGGCGGAGGACAATCAGCCCCAGCATTTT. Protein sequence: CASRAEDNQPQHF. This chain connects TRBV27 to TRBJ1-5; no reliable D call. Germline V gives CDR1 MNHEY, CDR2 SMNVEV (reference sequence). This CDR3 has 13 residues. V lost 9 bases, J lost 3 bases, and 12 bases lay in between.

The chain joins TRBV10-2 to TRBJ2-7, with D unresolved. The CDR3 extends over 11 amino acids. V was pared by 8 bases and J by 6 bases, with 11 bases between. Germline V CDR1 and CDR2: WSHSY, SAAADI. CDR3 nucleotide sequence: TGCGCCAGCCTAGAAAATGGCGAGCAGTACTTC. It encodes CASLENGEQYF.

The CDR3 region has the DNA TGTGCCAGTAGTAGCTCGGATGAGCAGTTCTTC. This encodes CASSSSDEQFF. The chain links TRBV19 to TRBJ2-1; D ambiguous. The V gene lost 4 bases and the J gene lost 8 bases, with 6 bases spanning the gap. This CDR3 is 11 amino acids long. Germline V gene lookup returns CDR1 LNHDA and CDR2 SQIVND (reference sequence).

The chain has TRBV7-6 and TRBJ2-2, with TRBD1 matching over 7 bases. Germline loops: CDR1 SGHVS, CDR2 FNYEAQ. This CDR3 region has 18 residues. The V gene end was trimmed by 4 bases and the J gene end by 4 bases; junction bases not matched to a gene: 15. CDR3 bases: TGTGCCAGCAGCTGGGACCGAGACAGGGATGATGGCACCGGGGAGCTGTTTTTT. Amino acids: CASSWDRDRDDGTGELFF. The complete variable domain, with remaining parts taken from reference TRBV7-6 and TRBJ2-2, reads GAGVSQSPRYKVTKRGQDVALRCDPISGHVSLYWYRQALGQGPEFLTYFNYEAQQDKSGLPNDRFSAERPEGSISTLTIQRTEQRDSAMYRCASSWDRDRDDGTGELFFGEGSRLTVL.

J is TRBJ2-4 and V is TRBV21-1; TRBD2, as called in the table, went unchecked against the DNA. TRBV21-1 counts as a pseudogene. The CDR3 length is 16 residues. CDR3 region: CASSKGQREAKNIQYF. DNA of the CDR3: TGTGCCAGCAGCAAAGGCCAGCGGGAGGCAAAAAACATTCAGTACTTC.

V is TRBV9 and J is TRBJ1-6, with D possibly being TRBD1 (5 bases). V was trimmed by 4 bases and J by 3 bases, leaving 8 bases between them. Germline CDR1 is SGDLS and CDR2 is YYNGEE. The CDR3 is 14 amino acids. The CDR3 protein is CASSRQIYNSPLHF. CDR3 coding DNA: TGTGCCAGCAGCCGACAGATCTATAATTCACCCCTCCACTTT. Combining the CDR3 with reference TRBV9 and TRBJ1-6 gives the whole variable domain DSGVTQTPKHLITATGQRVTLRCSPRSGDLSVYWYQQSLDQGLQFLIQYYNGEERAKGNILERFSAQQFPDLHSELNLSSLELGDSALYFCASSRQIYNSPLHFGNGTRLTVT.